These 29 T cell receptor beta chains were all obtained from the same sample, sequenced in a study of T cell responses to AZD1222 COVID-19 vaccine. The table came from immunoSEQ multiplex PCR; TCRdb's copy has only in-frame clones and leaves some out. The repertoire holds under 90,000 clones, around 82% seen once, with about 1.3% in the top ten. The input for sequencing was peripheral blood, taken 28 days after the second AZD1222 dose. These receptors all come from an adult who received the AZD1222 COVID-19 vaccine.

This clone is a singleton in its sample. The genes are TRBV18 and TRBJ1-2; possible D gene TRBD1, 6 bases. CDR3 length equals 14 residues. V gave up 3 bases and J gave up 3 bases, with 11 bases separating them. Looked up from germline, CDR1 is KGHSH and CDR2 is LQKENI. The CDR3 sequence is CASSPGEGDYGYTF. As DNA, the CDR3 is TGTGCCAGCTCACCGGGCGAGGGGGACTATGGCTACACCTTC.

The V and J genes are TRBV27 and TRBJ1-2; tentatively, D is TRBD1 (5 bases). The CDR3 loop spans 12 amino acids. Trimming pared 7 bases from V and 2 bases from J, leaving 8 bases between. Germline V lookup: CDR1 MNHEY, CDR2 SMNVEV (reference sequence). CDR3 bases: TGTGCCAGCATGGGGGGGAACTATGGCTACACCTTC. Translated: CASMGGNYGYTF.

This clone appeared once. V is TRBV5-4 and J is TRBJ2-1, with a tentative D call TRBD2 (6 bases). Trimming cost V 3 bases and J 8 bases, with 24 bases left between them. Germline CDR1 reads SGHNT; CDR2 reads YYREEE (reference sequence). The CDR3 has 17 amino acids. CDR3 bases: TGTGCCAGCAGCTCCCCTTTGGCCCATTTGGGGGGTGATGAGCAGTTCTTC. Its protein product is CASSSPLAHLGGDEQFF.

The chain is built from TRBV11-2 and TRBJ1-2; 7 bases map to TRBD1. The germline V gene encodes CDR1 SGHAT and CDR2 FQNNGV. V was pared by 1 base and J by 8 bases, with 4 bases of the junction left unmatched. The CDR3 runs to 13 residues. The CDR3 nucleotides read TGTGCCAGCAGCTTAGGACAGGGTCGGGGCTACACCTTC. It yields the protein CASSLGQGRGYTF. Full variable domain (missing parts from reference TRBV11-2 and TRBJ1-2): EAGVAQSPRYKIIEKRQSVAFWCNPISGHATLYWYQQILGQGPKLLIQFQNNGVVDDSQLPKDRFSAERLKGVDSTLKIQPAKLEDSAVYLCASSLGQGRGYTFGSGTRLTVV.

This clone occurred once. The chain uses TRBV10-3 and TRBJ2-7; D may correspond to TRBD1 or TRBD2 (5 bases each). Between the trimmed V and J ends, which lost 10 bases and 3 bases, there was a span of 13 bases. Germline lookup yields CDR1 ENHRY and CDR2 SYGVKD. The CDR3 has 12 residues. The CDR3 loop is CATQIGGYEQYF. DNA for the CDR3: TGTGCCACGCAAATTGGGGGCTACGAGCAGTACTTC.

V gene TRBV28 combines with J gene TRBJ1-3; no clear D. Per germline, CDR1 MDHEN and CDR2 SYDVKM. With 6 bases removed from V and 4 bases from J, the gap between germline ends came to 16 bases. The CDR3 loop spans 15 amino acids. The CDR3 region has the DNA TGTGCCAGCAGCTCCTATGGGCCAGGAGGAAACACCATATATTTT. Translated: CASSSYGPGGNTIYF.

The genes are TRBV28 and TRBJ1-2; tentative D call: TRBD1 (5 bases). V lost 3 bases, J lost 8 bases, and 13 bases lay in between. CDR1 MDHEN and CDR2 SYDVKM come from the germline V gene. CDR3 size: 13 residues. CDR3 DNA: TGTGCCAGCAGTTTTTTACGGGGCGGGGGCTACACCTTC. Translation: CASSFLRGGGYTF.

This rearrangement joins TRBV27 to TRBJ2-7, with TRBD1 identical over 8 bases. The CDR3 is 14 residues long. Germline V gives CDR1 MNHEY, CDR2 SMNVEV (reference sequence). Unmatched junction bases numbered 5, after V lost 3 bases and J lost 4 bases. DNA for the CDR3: TGTGCCAGCAGTTTGGACAGGGCACGATACGAGCAGTACTTC. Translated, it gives CASSLDRARYEQYF.

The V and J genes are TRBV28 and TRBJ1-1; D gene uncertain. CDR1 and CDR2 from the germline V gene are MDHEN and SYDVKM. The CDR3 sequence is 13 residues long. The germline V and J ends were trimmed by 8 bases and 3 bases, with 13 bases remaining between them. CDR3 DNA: TGTGCCAGCGGACTCCGGAGGGACACTGAAGCTTTCTTT. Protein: CASGLRRDTEAFF.

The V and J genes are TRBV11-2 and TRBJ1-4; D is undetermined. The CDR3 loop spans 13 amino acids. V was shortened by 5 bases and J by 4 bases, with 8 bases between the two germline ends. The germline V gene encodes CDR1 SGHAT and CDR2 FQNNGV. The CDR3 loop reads CASSGSHNEKLFF. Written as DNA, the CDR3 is TGTGCCAGCAGCGGGAGTCATAATGAAAAACTGTTTTTT. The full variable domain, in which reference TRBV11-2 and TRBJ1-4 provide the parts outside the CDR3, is EAGVAQSPRYKIIEKRQSVAFWCNPISGHATLYWYQQILGQGPKLLIQFQNNGVVDDSQLPKDRFSAERLKGVDSTLKIQPAKLEDSAVYLCASSGSHNEKLFFGSGTQLSVL.

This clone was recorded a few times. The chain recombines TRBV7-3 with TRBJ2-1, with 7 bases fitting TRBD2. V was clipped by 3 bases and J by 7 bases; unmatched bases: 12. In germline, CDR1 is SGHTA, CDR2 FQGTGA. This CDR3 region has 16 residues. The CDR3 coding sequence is TGTGCCAGCAGCTTGGGCAGGGAGGGCCGTTGGAATGAGCAGTTCTTC. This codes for CASSLGREGRWNEQFF.

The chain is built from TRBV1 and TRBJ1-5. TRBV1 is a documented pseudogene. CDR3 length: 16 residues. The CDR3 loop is CTSREGQPQVIQPQHF. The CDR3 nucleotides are TGCACCAGCCGGGAGGGACAGCCCCAAGTTATTCAGCCCCAGCATTTT.

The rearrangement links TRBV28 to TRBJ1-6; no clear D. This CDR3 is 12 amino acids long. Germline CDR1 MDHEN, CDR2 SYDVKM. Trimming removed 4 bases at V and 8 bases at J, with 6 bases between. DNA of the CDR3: TGTGCCAGCAGTTATGGCGATTCACCCCTCCACTTT. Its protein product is CASSYGDSPLHF.

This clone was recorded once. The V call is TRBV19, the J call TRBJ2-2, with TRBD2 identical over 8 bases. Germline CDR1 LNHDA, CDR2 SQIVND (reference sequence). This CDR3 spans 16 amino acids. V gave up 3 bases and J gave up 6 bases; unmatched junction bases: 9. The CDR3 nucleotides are TGTGCCAGTAGTATTAAAAGCGGGAGCGGAGCCGGGGAGCTGTTTTTT. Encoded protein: CASSIKSGSGAGELFF. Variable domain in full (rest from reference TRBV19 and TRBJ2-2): DGGITQSPKYLFRKEGQNVTLSCEQNLNHDAMYWYRQDPGQGLRLIYYSQIVNDFQKGDIAEGYSVSREKKESFPLTVTSAQKNPTAFYLCASSIKSGSGAGELFFGEGSRLTVL.

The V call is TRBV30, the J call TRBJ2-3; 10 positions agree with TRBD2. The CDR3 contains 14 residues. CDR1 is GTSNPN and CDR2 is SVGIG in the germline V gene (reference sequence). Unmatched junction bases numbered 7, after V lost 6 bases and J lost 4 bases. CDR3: CACPSGSISDTQYF. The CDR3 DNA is TGTGCCTGCCCTAGCGGGAGCATCTCAGATACGCAGTATTTT.

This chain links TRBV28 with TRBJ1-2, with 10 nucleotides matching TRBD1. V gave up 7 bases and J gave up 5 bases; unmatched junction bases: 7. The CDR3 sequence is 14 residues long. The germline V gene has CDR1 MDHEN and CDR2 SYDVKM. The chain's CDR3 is CASTSGQGNYGYTF. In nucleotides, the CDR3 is TGTGCCAGCACCTCGGGACAGGGGAATTATGGCTACACCTTC.

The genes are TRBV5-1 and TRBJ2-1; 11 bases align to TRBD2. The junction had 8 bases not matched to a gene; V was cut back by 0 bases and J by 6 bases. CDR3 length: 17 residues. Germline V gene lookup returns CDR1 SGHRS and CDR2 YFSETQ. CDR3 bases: TGCGCCAGCAGCTTGGCCCCACCCGGGACTAGCGGCAATGAGCAGTTCTTC. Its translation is CASSLAPPGTSGNEQFF. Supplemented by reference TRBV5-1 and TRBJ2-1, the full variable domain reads KAGVTQTPRYLIKTRGQQVTLSCSPISGHRSVSWYQQTPGQGLQFLFEYFSETQRNKGNFPGRFSGRQFSNSRSEMNVSTLELGDSALYLCASSLAPPGTSGNEQFFGPGTRLTVL.

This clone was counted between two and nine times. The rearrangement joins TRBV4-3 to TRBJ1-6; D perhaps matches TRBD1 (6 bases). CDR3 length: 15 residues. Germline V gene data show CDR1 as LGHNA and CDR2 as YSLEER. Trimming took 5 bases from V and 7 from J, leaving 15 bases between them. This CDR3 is CASSSDGGRNSPLHF. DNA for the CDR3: TGCGCCAGCAGCTCCGACGGGGGGCGAAATTCACCCCTCCACTTT.

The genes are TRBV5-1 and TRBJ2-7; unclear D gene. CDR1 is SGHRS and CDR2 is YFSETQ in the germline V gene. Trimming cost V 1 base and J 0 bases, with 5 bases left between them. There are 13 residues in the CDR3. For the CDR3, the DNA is TGCGCCAGCAGCTTGTCTCCCTCCTACGAGCAGTACTTC. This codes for CASSLSPSYEQYF.

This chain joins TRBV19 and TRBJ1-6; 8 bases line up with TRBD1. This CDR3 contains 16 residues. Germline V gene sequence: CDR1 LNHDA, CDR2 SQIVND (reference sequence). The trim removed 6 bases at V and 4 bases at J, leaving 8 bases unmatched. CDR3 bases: TGTGCCAGTAGGGAAGACAGGGGCCGGTATAATTCACCCCTCCACTTT. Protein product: CASREDRGRYNSPLHF.

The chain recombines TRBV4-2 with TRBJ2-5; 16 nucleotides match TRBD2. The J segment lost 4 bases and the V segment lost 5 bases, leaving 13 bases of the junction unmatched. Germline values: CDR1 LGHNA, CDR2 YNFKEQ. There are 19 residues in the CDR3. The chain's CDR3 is CASSSDRGTSGRAPETQYF. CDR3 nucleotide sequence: TGTGCCAGCAGCTCAGACAGGGGGACTAGCGGGAGGGCCCCAGAGACCCAGTACTTC.

The chain's CDR3 is CASSVGRESGYTF. The CDR3, as DNA: TGTGCCAGCAGCGTCGGCAGGGAGTCTGGCTACACCTTC. The V and J genes are TRBV9 and TRBJ1-2; weak D call: TRBD1 (5 bases). The CDR3 spans 13 residues. The germline V gene has CDR1 SGDLS and CDR2 YYNGEE. Trimming cost V 2 bases and J 7 bases, with 12 bases left between them.

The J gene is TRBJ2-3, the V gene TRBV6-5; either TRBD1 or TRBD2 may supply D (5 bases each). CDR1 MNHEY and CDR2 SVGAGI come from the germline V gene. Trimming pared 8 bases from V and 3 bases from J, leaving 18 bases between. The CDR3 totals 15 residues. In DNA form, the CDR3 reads TGTGCCAGCGCCATCGGGACCAGTCCTACAGATACGCAGTATTTT. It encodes CASAIGTSPTDTQYF.

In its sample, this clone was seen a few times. The CDR3 nucleotides read TGTGCCAGCAGCGTAGGGGTACAGACCGACGGCTACACCTTC. This codes for CASSVGVQTDGYTF. The rearrangement joins TRBV9 to TRBJ1-2; D gene uncertain. The CDR3 spans 14 residues. Trimming stripped 0 bases from V and 8 bases from J, with 14 bases between. Germline CDR1 and CDR2: SGDLS and YYNGEE.

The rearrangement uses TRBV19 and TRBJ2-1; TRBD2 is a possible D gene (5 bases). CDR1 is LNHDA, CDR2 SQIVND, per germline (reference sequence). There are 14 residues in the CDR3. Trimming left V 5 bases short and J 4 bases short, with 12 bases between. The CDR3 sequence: CASSPPGSYNEQFF. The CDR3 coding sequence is TGTGCCAGTAGTCCCCCGGGATCTTACAATGAGCAGTTCTTC.

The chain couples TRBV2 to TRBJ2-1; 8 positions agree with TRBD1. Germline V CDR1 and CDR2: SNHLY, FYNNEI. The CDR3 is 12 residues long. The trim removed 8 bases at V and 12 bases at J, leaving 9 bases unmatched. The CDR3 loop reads CASRPTGTGQFF. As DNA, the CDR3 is TGTGCCAGCCGACCTACCGGGACAGGGCAGTTCTTC. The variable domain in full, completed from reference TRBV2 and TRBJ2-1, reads EPEVTQTPSHQVTQMGQEVILRCVPISNHLYFYWYRQILGQKVEFLVSFYNNEISEKSEIFDDQFSVERPDGSNFTLKIRSTKLEDSAMYFCASRPTGTGQFFGPGTRLTVL.

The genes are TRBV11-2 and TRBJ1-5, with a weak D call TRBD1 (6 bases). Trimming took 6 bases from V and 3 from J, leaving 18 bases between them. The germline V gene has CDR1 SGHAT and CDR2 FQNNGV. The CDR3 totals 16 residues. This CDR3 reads CASSSGGGTFNQPQHF. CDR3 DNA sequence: TGTGCCAGCAGTTCCGGTGGCGGGACATTCAATCAGCCCCAGCATTTT.

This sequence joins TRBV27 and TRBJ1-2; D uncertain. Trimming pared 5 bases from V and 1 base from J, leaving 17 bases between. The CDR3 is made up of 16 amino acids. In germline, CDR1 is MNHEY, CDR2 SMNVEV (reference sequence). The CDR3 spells CASSRGGGGINYGYTF. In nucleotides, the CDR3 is TGTGCCAGCAGTCGGGGAGGCGGAGGGATTAACTATGGCTACACCTTC.

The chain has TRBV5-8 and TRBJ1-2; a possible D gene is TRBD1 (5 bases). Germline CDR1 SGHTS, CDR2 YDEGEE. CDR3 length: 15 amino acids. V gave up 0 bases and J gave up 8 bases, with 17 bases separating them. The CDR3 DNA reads TGTGCCAGCAGCTTGGATGGACACCAGGGACGGGGCTACACCTTC. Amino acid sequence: CASSLDGHQGRGYTF. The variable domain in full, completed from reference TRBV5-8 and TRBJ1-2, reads EAGVTQSPTHLIKTRGQQATLRCSPISGHTSVYWYQQALGLGLQFLLWYDEGEERNRGNFPPRFSGRQFPNYSSELNVNALELEDSALYLCASSLDGHQGRGYTFGSGTRLTVV.